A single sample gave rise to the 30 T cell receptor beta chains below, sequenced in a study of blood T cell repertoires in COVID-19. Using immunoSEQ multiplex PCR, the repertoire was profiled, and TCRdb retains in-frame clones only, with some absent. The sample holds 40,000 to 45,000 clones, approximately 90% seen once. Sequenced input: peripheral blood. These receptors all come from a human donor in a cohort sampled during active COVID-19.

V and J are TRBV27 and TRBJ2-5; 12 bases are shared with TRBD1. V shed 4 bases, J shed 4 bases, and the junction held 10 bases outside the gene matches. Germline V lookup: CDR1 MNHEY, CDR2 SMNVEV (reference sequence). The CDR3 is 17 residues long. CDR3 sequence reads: CASSSLSGTGGLETQYF. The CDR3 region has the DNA TGTGCCAGCAGTTCCTTAAGCGGGACAGGGGGCCTAGAGACCCAGTACTTC.

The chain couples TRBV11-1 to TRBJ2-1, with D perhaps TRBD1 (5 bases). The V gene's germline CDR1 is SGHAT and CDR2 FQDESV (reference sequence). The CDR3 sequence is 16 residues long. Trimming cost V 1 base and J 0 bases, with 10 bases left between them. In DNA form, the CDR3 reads TGTGCCAGCAGCTTAGTCGGGCAGGGCTCCTACAATGAGCAGTTCTTC. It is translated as CASSLVGQGSYNEQFF.

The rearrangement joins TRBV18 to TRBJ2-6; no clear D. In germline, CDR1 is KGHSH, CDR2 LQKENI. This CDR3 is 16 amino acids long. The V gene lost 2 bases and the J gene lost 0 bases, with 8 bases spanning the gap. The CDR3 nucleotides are TGTGCCAGCTCACCAACCACGAGCTCTGGGGCCAACGTCCTGACTTTC. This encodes CASSPTTSSGANVLTF.

The CDR3 region has the DNA TGCAGCGTTGAAGGGCAGGGGCCGGTATTAGCGGGAGGGGACTCCTACAATGAGCAGTTCTTC. Protein: CSVEGQGPVLAGGDSYNEQFF. The V and J genes are TRBV29-1 and TRBJ2-1, with 11 bases matching TRBD2. The CDR3 is 21 amino acids. The germline V gene encodes CDR1 SQVTM and CDR2 ANQGSEA. V dropped 1 base and J dropped 0; count of bases not matched to a gene: 17.

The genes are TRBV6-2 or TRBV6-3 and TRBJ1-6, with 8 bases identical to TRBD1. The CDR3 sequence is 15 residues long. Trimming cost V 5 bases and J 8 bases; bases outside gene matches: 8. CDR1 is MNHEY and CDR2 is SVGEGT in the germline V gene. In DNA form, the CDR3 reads TGTGCCAGCAGTACCCGACAGGGGTGGGATTCACCCCTCCACTTT. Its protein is CASSTRQGWDSPLHF.

The CDR3 region has the DNA TGCGCCAGCAGCCAAGATGACGGGACCTACAATGAGCAGTTCTTC. It specifies CASSQDDGTYNEQFF. The rearrangement links TRBV4-3 to TRBJ2-1; D possibly corresponds to TRBD2 (5 bases). CDR3 size: 15 residues. Between the trimmed V and J ends, which lost 0 bases and 2 bases, there was a span of 8 bases. From germline, CDR1 is LGHNA and CDR2 YSLEER.

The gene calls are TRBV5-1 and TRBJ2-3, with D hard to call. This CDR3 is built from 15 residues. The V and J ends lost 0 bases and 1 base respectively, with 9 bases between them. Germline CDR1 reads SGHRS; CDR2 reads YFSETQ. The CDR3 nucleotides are TGCGCCAGCAGCTTGGGCCCTTTAGGCACAGATACGCAGTATTTT. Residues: CASSLGPLGTDTQYF.

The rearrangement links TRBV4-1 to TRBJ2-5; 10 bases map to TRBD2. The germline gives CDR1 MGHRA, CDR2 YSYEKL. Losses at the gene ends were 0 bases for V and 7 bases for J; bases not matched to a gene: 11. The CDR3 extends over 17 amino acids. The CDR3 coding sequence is TGCGCCAGCAGCCAAGATAACCTAGCGGGAGCCTGGGGGACCCAGTACTTC. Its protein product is CASSQDNLAGAWGTQYF.

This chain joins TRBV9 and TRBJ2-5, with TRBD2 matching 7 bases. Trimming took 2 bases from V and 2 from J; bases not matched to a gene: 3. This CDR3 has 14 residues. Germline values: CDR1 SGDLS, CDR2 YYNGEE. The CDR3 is CASSVGLGQETQYF. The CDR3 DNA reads TGTGCCAGCAGCGTCGGACTAGGACAAGAGACCCAGTACTTC. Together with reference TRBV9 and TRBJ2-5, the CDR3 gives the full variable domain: DSGVTQTPKHLITATGQRVTLRCSPRSGDLSVYWYQQSLDQGLQFLIQYYNGEERAKGNILERFSAQQFPDLHSELNLSSLELGDSALYFCASSVGLGQETQYFGPGTRLLVL.

CDR3: CAWYRTGEVAYGYTF. The CDR3 nucleotides read TGTGCCTGGTACCGTACAGGGGAGGTTGCCTATGGCTACACCTTC. The rearrangement joins TRBV30 to TRBJ1-2, with TRBD1 identical over 7 bases. This CDR3 has 15 residues. Trimming took 5 bases from V and 4 from J; bases not matched to a gene: 13. The germline V gene has CDR1 GTSNPN and CDR2 SVGIG (reference sequence).

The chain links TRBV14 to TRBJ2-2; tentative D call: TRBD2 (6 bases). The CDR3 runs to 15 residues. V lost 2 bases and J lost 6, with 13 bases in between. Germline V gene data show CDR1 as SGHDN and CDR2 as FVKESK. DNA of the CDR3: TGTGCCAGCAGCCAATATGGGGGGTTCGCCGGGGAGCTGTTTTTT. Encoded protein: CASSQYGGFAGELFF.

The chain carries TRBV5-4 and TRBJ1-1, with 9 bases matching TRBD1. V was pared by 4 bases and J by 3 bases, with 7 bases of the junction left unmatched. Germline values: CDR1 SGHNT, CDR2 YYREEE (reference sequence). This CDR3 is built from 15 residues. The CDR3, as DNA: TGTGCCAGCAGCCCACAGGGGGCGCGCGACACTGAAGCTTTCTTT. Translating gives CASSPQGARDTEAFF.

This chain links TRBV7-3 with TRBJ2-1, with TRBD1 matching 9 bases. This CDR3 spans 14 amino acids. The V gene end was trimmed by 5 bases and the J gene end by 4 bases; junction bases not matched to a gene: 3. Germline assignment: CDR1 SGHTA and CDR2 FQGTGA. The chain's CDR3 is CASSPGTGYNEQFF. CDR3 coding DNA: TGTGCCAGCAGCCCCGGGACAGGGTACAATGAGCAGTTCTTC. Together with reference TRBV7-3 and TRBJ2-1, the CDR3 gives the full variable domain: GAGVSQTPSNKVTEKGKYVELRCDPISGHTALYWYRQSLGQGPEFLIYFQGTGAADDSGLPNDRFFAVRPEGSVSTLKIQRTERGDSAVYLCASSPGTGYNEQFFGPGTRLTVL.

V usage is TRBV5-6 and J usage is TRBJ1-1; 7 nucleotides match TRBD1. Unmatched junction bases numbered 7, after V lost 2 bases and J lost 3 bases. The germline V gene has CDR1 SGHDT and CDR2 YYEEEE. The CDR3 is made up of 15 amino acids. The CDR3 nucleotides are TGTGCCAGCAGCTTCCTGTCAGGGGGTGACACTGAAGCTTTCTTT. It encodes CASSFLSGGDTEAFF.

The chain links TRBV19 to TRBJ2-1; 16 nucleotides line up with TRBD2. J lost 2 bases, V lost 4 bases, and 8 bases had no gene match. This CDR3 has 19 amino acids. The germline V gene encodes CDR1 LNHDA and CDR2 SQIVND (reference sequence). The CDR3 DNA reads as TGTGCCAGTAGTAGAACGTCCGGGACTAGCGGGGGGGCCTACAATGAGCAGTTCTTC. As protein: CASSRTSGTSGGAYNEQFF. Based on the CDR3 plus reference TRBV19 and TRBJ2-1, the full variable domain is DGGITQSPKYLFRKEGQNVTLSCEQNLNHDAMYWYRQDPGQGLRLIYYSQIVNDFQKGDIAEGYSVSREKKESFPLTVTSAQKNPTAFYLCASSRTSGTSGGAYNEQFFGPGTRLTVL.

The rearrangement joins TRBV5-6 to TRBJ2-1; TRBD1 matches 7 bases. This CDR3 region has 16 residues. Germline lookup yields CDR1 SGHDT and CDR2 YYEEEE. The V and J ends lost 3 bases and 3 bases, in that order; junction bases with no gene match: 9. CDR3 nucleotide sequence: TGTGCCAGCAGCTCGCTCGACAGGGATATCTACAATGAGCAGTTCTTC. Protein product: CASSSLDRDIYNEQFF. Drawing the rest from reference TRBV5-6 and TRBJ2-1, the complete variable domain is DAGVTQSPTHLIKTRGQQVTLRCSPKSGHDTVSWYQQALGQGPQFIFQYYEEEERQRGNFPDRFSGHQFPNYSSELNVNALLLGDSALYLCASSSLDRDIYNEQFFGPGTRLTVL.

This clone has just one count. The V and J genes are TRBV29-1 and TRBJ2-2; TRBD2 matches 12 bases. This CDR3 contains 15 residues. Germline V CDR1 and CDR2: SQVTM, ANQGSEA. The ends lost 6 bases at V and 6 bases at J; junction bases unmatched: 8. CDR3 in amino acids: CSVGLAGSIPGELFF. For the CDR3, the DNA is TGCAGCGTGGGACTAGCGGGCAGTATCCCCGGGGAGCTGTTTTTT.

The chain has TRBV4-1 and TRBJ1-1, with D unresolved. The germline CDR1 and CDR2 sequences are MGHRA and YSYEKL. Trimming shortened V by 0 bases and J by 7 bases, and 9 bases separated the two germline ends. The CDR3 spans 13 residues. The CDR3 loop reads CASSQDAGIEAFF. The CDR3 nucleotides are TGCGCCAGCAGCCAAGATGCAGGAATTGAAGCTTTCTTT.

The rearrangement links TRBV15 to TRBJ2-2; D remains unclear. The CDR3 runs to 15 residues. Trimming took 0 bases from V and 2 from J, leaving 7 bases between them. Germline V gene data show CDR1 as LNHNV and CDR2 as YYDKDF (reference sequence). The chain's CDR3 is CATSREVGNTGELFF. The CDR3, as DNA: TGTGCCACCAGCAGAGAAGTCGGTAACACCGGGGAGCTGTTTTTT.

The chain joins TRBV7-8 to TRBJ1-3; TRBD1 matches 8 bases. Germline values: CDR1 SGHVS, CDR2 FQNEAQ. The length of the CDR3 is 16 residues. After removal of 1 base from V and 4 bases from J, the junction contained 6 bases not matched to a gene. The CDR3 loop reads CASSLEAGGFGNTIYF. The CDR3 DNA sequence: TGTGCCAGCAGCTTAGAGGCAGGGGGCTTCGGAAACACCATATATTTT.

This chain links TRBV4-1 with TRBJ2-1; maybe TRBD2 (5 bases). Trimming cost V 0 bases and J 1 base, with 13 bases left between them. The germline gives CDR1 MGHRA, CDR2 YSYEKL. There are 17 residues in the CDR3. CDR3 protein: CASSQDPSGSSYNEQFF. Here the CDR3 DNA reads TGCGCCAGCAGCCAAGACCCCAGCGGATCTTCCTACAATGAGCAGTTCTTC.

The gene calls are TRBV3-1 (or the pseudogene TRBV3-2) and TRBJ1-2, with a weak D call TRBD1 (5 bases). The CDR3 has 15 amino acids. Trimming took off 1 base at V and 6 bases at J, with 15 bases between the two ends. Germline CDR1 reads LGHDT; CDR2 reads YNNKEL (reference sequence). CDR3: CASSQVVGTGDGYTF. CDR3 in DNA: TGTGCCAGCAGCCAAGTAGTCGGGACGGGAGATGGCTACACCTTC.

CDR3 coding DNA: TGTGCCAGTAGTATAGGGAGCTCCTACGAGCAGTACTTC. Its protein product is CASSIGSSYEQYF. The chain couples TRBV19 to TRBJ2-7; D is unresolved. Per germline, CDR1 LNHDA and CDR2 SQIVND (reference sequence). The ends were cut back, 1 base at V and 0 bases at J, with 4 bases in the middle. There are 13 residues in the CDR3.

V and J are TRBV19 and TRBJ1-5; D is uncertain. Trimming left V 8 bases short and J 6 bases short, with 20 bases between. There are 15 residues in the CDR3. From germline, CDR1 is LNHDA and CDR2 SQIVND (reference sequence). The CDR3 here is CASSGGSFAGQPQHF. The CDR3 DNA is TGTGCCAGTTCGGGTGGTTCGTTTGCGGGTCAGCCCCAGCATTTT. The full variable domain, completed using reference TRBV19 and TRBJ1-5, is DGGITQSPKYLFRKEGQNVTLSCEQNLNHDAMYWYRQDPGQGLRLIYYSQIVNDFQKGDIAEGYSVSREKKESFPLTVTSAQKNPTAFYLCASSGGSFAGQPQHFGDGTRLSIL.

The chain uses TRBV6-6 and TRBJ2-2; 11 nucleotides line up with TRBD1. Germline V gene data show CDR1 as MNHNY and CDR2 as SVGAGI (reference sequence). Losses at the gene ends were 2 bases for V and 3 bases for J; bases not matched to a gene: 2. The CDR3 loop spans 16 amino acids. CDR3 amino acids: CASSYRGQGDTGELFF. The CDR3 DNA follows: TGTGCCAGCAGTTACCGGGGACAGGGGGACACCGGGGAGCTGTTTTTT.

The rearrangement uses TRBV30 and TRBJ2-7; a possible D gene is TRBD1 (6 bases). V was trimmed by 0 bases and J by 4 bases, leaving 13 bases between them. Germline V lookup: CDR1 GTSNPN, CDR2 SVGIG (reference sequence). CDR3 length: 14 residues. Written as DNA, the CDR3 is TGTGCCTGGAGTGTGCAGGGGCGGATTTACGAGCAGTACTTC. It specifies CAWSVQGRIYEQYF.

The CDR3 protein is CASSFPIRGGSYNEQFF. The CDR3 DNA is TGTGCCAGCAGTTTCCCAATCAGGGGCGGATCCTACAATGAGCAGTTCTTC. This sequence joins TRBV27 and TRBJ2-1; tentative D call: TRBD1 (6 bases). Trimming took 3 bases from V and 1 from J, leaving 16 bases between them. CDR1 is MNHEY, CDR2 SMNVEV, per germline (reference sequence). CDR3 size: 17 residues.

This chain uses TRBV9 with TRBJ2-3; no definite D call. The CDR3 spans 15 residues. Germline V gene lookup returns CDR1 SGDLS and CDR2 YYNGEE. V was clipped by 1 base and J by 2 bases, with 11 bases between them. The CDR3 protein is CASSVYSQATDTQYF. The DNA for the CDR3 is TGTGCCAGCAGCGTATATAGTCAGGCCACAGATACGCAGTATTTT.

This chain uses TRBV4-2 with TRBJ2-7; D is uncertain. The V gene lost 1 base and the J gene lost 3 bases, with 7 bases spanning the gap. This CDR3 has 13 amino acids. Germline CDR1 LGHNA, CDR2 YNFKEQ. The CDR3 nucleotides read TGTGCCAGCAGCCAAGTGGGCCTCTACGAGCAGTACTTC. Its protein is CASSQVGLYEQYF.

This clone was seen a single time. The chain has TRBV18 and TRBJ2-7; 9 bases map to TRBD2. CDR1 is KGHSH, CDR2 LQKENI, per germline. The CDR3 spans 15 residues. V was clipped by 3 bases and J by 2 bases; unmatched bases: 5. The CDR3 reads CASSPGTSPPYEQYF. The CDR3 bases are TGTGCCAGCTCACCGGGGACTAGCCCACCCTACGAGCAGTACTTC.